The 25 T cell receptor beta chains below all came from one sample that was sequenced in a study of blood T cells in healthy people across ages. A second 7 to 11 cycle PCR used barcoded and J-beta primers. TCRdb passed the 5' RACE reads through MiXCR, listing each CDR3 protein once. The sample consists of 1,500,000 or so distinct CDR3 sequences, around 40% of them appearing once. Sequenced input: blood. Receptors originate from a woman aged 18-30 years in good health.

The chain joins TRBV7-2 to TRBJ2-7; D remains ambiguous. V was shortened by 5 bases and J by 0 bases, with 14 bases between the two germline ends. The germline V gene has CDR1 SGHTA and CDR2 FQGNSA. The CDR3 has 15 residues. The DNA of the CDR3 is TGTGCCAGCAGCCCCGAACCGGGCGGCTCCTACGAGCAGTACTTC. It is translated as CASSPEPGGSYEQYF.

This clonotype was counted a few times. The chain has TRBV10-1 and TRBJ2-3, with 8 bases fitting TRBD2. J was trimmed by 3 bases and V by 6 bases; bases with no gene match: 11. CDR1 is WNHNN and CDR2 is SYGVQD in the germline V gene (reference sequence). CDR3 length: 16 amino acids. CDR3 loop: CASSRIMSGGTDTQYF. CDR3 nucleotides: TGCGCCAGCAGCCGCATTATGAGCGGGGGTACAGATACGCAGTATTTT.

This chain connects TRBV29-1 to TRBJ2-1; D may be TRBD2 (5 bases). The J call is in doubt because the DNA end fits TRBJ2-7 better. In germline, CDR1 is SQVTM, CDR2 ANQGSEA. This CDR3 spans 13 amino acids. CDR3 region: CSAYGLDHNEQYF. The CDR3 coding sequence is TGCAGCGCTTATGGACTGGACCACAATGAGCAGTACTTC.

The genes are TRBV4-3 and TRBJ2-3; D unresolved. The ends were cut back, 1 base at V and 6 bases at J, with 17 bases in the middle. The CDR3 covers 16 residues. Germline-derived CDR1 and CDR2 are LGHNA and YSLEER. CDR3 region: CASSQVVAPPWDTQYF. The CDR3 coding sequence is TGCGCCAGCAGCCAAGTAGTCGCGCCTCCATGGGATACGCAGTATTTT.

The CDR3 here is CASSQWQDQPQHF. The CDR3 DNA reads as TGCGCCAGCAGCCAGTGGCAGGATCAGCCCCAGCATTTT. The chain is built from TRBV4-3 and TRBJ1-5; D call uncertain. CDR1 and CDR2 from the germline V gene are LGHNA and YSLEER. Trimming took off 3 bases at V and 5 bases at J, with 8 bases between the two ends. The CDR3 consists of 13 residues.

This clonotype appeared a few times. The chain links TRBV20-1 to TRBJ1-6, with D possibly being TRBD1 (6 bases). Trimming cost V 7 bases and J 7 bases, with 14 bases left between them. CDR3 size: 13 residues. From germline, CDR1 is DFQATT and CDR2 SNEGSKA (reference sequence). CDR3 in amino acids: CSDRARENSPLHF. DNA for the CDR3: TGCAGTGACAGGGCCCGGGAAAATTCACCCCTCCACTTT.

Ten or more counts support this clonotype. The chain has TRBV20-1 and TRBJ2-7; perhaps D is TRBD1 or TRBD2 (5 bases each). This CDR3 is 12 amino acids long. V was trimmed by 0 bases and J by 2 bases, leaving 5 bases between them. From germline, CDR1 is DFQATT and CDR2 SNEGSKA (reference sequence). The CDR3 protein is CSAREGAYEQYF. The DNA for the CDR3 is TGCAGTGCTAGAGAGGGGGCCTACGAGCAGTACTTC.

Turning to this clonotype: The CDR3 ends on some other residue instead of the conserved phenylalanine or tryptophan, so this is likely a read error. The V gene is TRBV6-1, the J gene TRBJ1-2; no firm D call. The CDR3 loop spans 13 amino acids. The germline CDR1 and CDR2 sequences are MNHNS and SASEGT. The V gene lost 1 base and the J gene lost 5 bases, with 8 bases spanning the gap. The CDR3 here is CASSEGRGYGYTS. The CDR3 nucleotides read TGTGCCAGCAGTGAAGGACGGGGTTATGGCTACACCTCC.

The J gene is TRBJ2-7, the V gene TRBV7-9, with 9 bases aligning to TRBD1. The CDR3 loop spans 14 amino acids. Germline V gene lookup returns CDR1 SEHNR and CDR2 FQNEAQ (reference sequence). The J segment lost 5 bases and the V segment lost 4 bases, leaving 6 bases of the junction unmatched. CDR3 residues: CASSSGTGLNEQYF. The CDR3 coding sequence is TGTGCCAGCAGCTCGGGGACAGGGCTTAACGAGCAGTACTTC.

Note on this clonotype: One base away lies a much larger clone, so this may be a sequencing read error. The V gene is TRBV14, the J gene TRBJ1-1; 10 bases fit TRBD1. The V gene's germline CDR1 is SGHDN and CDR2 FVKESK. The CDR3 contains 14 residues. J was trimmed by 4 bases and V by 6 bases; bases with no gene match: 5. This CDR3 reads CASRDRTGGTEAFF. The CDR3 coding sequence is TGTGCCAGCAGAGATCGGACAGGGGGCACTGAAGCTTTCTTT.

The chain uses TRBV14 and TRBJ1-2; perhaps TRBD1 as D (6 bases). The V end was cut by 3 bases, the J end by 8 bases, with 22 bases between. CDR3 size: 16 residues. Germline V gives CDR1 SGHDN, CDR2 FVKESK. CDR3 sequence reads: CASSQHVRGTSDGYTF. In DNA form, the CDR3 reads TGTGCCAGCAGCCAGCACGTCAGGGGAACCTCGGACGGCTACACCTTC. Using reference TRBV14 and TRBJ1-2 for the parts outside the CDR3, the full variable domain is EAGVTQFPSHSVIEKGQTVTLRCDPISGHDNLYWYRRVMGKEIKFLLHFVKESKQDESGMPNNRFLAERTGGTYSTLKVQPAELEDSGVYFCASSQHVRGTSDGYTFGSGTRLTVV.

This clonotype was seen ten or more times. J is TRBJ2-7 and V is TRBV20-1, with TRBD1 matching 8 bases. From germline, CDR1 is DFQATT and CDR2 SNEGSKA (reference sequence). V trimming: 5 bases; J trimming: 4 bases; junction bases outside the gene matches: 4. This CDR3 is 12 amino acids long. CDR3 protein: CSAGRQGYEQYF. DNA of the CDR3: TGCAGTGCTGGAAGACAGGGGTACGAGCAGTACTTC.

This clonotype was counted between two and nine times. The rearrangement uses TRBV20-1 and TRBJ2-3, with a possible D match to TRBD2 (6 bases). CDR3 length: 13 amino acids. The germline V gene has CDR1 DFQATT and CDR2 SNEGSKA (reference sequence). Trimming took off 4 bases at V and 1 base at J, with 9 bases between the two ends. The CDR3 loop is CSAKWGGTDTQYF. The CDR3 DNA sequence: TGCAGTGCTAAGTGGGGGGGCACAGATACGCAGTATTTT.

Remarks on this clonotype: Mismatch with germline at one junction end may stem from a read error. The V and J genes are TRBV11-2 and TRBJ1-2; D gene ambiguous. The length of the CDR3 is 12 residues. Per the germline V gene, CDR1 is SGHAT and CDR2 is FQNNGV. The chain's CDR3 is CASGLTRLDYTF. DNA of the CDR3: TGTGCCAGCGGCTTAACCAGGCTGGACTACACCTTC.

The V gene is TRBV5-1, the J gene TRBJ2-7; 15 bases line up with TRBD2. The CDR3 sequence is 17 residues long. The V gene end was trimmed by 3 bases and the J gene end by 4 bases; junction bases not matched to a gene: 8. Per germline, CDR1 SGHRS and CDR2 YFSETQ. This CDR3 is CASSSLPGLAGGYEQYF. DNA for the CDR3: TGCGCCAGCAGCTCCCTCCCGGGACTAGCGGGAGGATACGAGCAGTACTTC. The complete variable domain, with remaining parts taken from reference TRBV5-1 and TRBJ2-7, reads KAGVTQTPRYLIKTRGQQVTLSCSPISGHRSVSWYQQTPGQGLQFLFEYFSETQRNKGNFPGRFSGRQFSNSRSEMNVSTLELGDSALYLCASSSLPGLAGGYEQYFGPGTRLTVT.

This clonotype has only one observation. In DNA form, the CDR3 reads TGTGCCAGCAGTGACCAAGGATTGGCGCCGAGCTCCTACGAGCAGTACTTC. Translated, it gives CASSDQGLAPSSYEQYF. V and J are TRBV25-1 and TRBJ2-7; D is unclear. This CDR3 contains 17 residues. V was pared by 3 bases and J by 0 bases, with 18 bases between. In germline, CDR1 is MGHDK, CDR2 SYGVNS.

For this clonotype: The junction does not match germline at one end; this may be a read error. The chain carries TRBV6-5 and TRBJ2-3, with D uncertain. This CDR3 spans 13 amino acids. The germline V gene encodes CDR1 MNHEY and CDR2 SVGAGI. The CDR3 DNA reads as TGTGCCAGCAGTAACTCCAATGCAGGAGCGCAGTATTTT. This codes for CASSNSNAGAQYF.

The table lists this clonotype with a few counts. The V call is TRBV9, the J call TRBJ2-1; 10 bases are a match to TRBD2. The CDR3 extends over 17 amino acids. Germline trimming cut 3 bases from V and 5 bases from J; bases unmatched to any gene: 11. Germline CDR1 is SGDLS and CDR2 is YYNGEE. CDR3: CASSGGVTSGVNNEQFF. The DNA for the CDR3 is TGTGCCAGCAGCGGCGGGGTAACTAGCGGGGTGAACAATGAGCAGTTCTTC. Combining the CDR3 with reference TRBV9 and TRBJ2-1 gives the whole variable domain DSGVTQTPKHLITATGQRVTLRCSPRSGDLSVYWYQQSLDQGLQFLIQYYNGEERAKGNILERFSAQQFPDLHSELNLSSLELGDSALYFCASSGGVTSGVNNEQFFGPGTRLTVL.

J is TRBJ1-2 and V is TRBV15; tentatively, D is TRBD1 (6 bases). The length of the CDR3 is 16 residues. Trimming removed 3 bases from V and 5 bases from J, with 19 bases in between. Germline loops: CDR1 LNHNV, CDR2 YYDKDF (reference sequence). The CDR3 region is CATSRSTQGEGYGYTF. The CDR3 DNA sequence: TGTGCCACCAGCAGGTCGACACAGGGCGAGGGGTATGGCTACACCTTC.

V gene TRBV12-3 or TRBV12-4 combines with J gene TRBJ2-1; possibly TRBD1 for D (6 bases). Trimming took off 6 bases at V and 8 bases at J, with 23 bases between the two ends. The CDR3 is 16 residues long. For the CDR3, the DNA is TGTGCCAGCAGCTTTAGGAGAATCTTAAGACAGGATGAGCAGTTCTTC. It specifies CASSFRRILRQDEQFF.

This clonotype has a handful of counts. V is TRBV28 and J is TRBJ2-7, with D hard to call. Germline CDR1 MDHEN, CDR2 SYDVKM. CDR3 length equals 14 residues. Trimming cost V 3 bases and J 2 bases, with 11 bases left between them. The CDR3 protein is CASSLRPDPYEQYF. Here the CDR3 DNA reads TGTGCCAGCAGTTTGCGGCCGGACCCCTACGAGCAGTACTTC.

V and J are TRBV10-3 and TRBJ1-5; tentative D call: TRBD1 (6 bases). The CDR3 covers 16 residues. CDR1 is ENHRY, CDR2 SYGVKD, per germline. Between the trimmed V and J ends, which lost 1 base and 0 bases, there was a span of 10 bases. The CDR3 spells CAISEWGAYSNQPQHF. The DNA of the CDR3 is TGTGCCATCAGTGAGTGGGGGGCATATAGCAATCAGCCCCAGCATTTT.

This clonotype was detected a few times. The V and J genes are TRBV5-1 and TRBJ1-2; D is undetermined. V lost 1 base to trimming and J lost 5 bases, with 9 bases between them. The CDR3 has 13 residues. Germline V gene sequence: CDR1 SGHRS, CDR2 YFSETQ. The CDR3 spells CASSLWAAYGYTF. CDR3 DNA sequence: TGCGCCAGCAGCTTGTGGGCAGCTTATGGCTACACCTTC.

This clonotype has just a few counts. This sequence joins TRBV4-3 and TRBJ2-5; D call uncertain. CDR3 length: 14 amino acids. V was cut by 0 bases and J by 4 bases, with 9 bases left in between. The germline gives CDR1 LGHNA, CDR2 YSLEER. The CDR3 loop reads CASSQDPLTETQYF. Written as DNA, the CDR3 is TGCGCCAGCAGCCAAGATCCCCTTACAGAGACCCAGTACTTC.

This chain connects TRBV19 to TRBJ2-3; D gene ambiguous. Germline V gives CDR1 LNHDA, CDR2 SQIVND (reference sequence). The CDR3 runs to 15 residues. The germline V and J ends were trimmed by 9 bases and 0 bases, with 16 bases remaining between them. The CDR3 DNA follows: TGTGCCAGCCCACAGCTCGTCCCTAGCACAGATACGCAGTATTTT. The encoded protein is CASPQLVPSTDTQYF.